These 25 T cell receptor beta chains came from one sample sequenced in a study of identifying expanded T cells in peripheral blood. This table comes from immunoSEQ multiplex PCR, and its TCRdb copy is limited to in-frame clones, with some not included. The repertoire holds about 91,000 clones, with 88% as singletons. The source material was blood. The source is a person aged 18 to 75 in good health.

The V gene is TRBV6-6, the J gene TRBJ1-2, with a tentative D call TRBD1 (5 bases). Germline CDR1 reads MNHNY; CDR2 reads SVGAGI (reference sequence). The length of the CDR3 is 12 residues. V was pared by 2 bases and J by 7 bases, with 8 bases between. The CDR3 sequence: CASSYPQGGYTF. Here the CDR3 DNA reads TGTGCCAGCAGTTACCCTCAGGGTGGCTACACCTTC.

In this sample, this clone turned up once. This chain joins TRBV29-1 and TRBJ1-2; 9 nucleotides align to TRBD1. CDR1 is SQVTM and CDR2 is ANQGSEA in the germline V gene. This CDR3 is 13 amino acids long. Trimming removed 7 bases from V and 5 bases from J; junction bases left unmatched: 8. This chain's CDR3 is CSASTGGAYGYTF. The CDR3 DNA reads as TGCAGCGCCTCGACAGGGGGAGCTTATGGCTACACCTTC. Full variable domain (missing parts from reference TRBV29-1 and TRBJ1-2): SAVISQKPSRDICQRGTSLTIQCQVDSQVTMMFWYRQQPGQSLTLIATANQGSEATYESGFVIDKFPISRPNLTFSTLTVSNMSPEDSSIYLCSASTGGAYGYTFGSGTRLTVV.

V is TRBV5-4 and J is TRBJ1-6, with 7 bases aligning to TRBD1. The length of the CDR3 is 15 residues. The germline V gene encodes CDR1 SGHNT and CDR2 YYREEE (reference sequence). V trimming: 5 bases; J trimming: 5 bases; junction bases outside the gene matches: 7. DNA of the CDR3: TGTGCCAGCAGGGACACCGGGACAGATAATTCACCCCTCCACTTT. Its translation: CASRDTGTDNSPLHF.

This clone qualifies as medium-sized. The chain carries TRBV29-1 and TRBJ1-1; 12 bases are shared with TRBD1. The V and J ends lost 6 bases and 4 bases, in that order; junction bases with no gene match: 0. Germline CDR1 is SQVTM and CDR2 is ANQGSEA. CDR3 length: 12 amino acids. The CDR3 sequence is CSVGQGATEAFF. In nucleotides, the CDR3 is TGCAGCGTGGGACAGGGGGCCACTGAAGCTTTCTTT.

The rearrangement links TRBV19 to TRBJ1-5; the match to TRBD1 covers 11 bases. The CDR3 spans 15 residues. The germline CDR1 and CDR2 sequences are LNHDA and SQIVND (reference sequence). J was trimmed by 7 bases and V by 6 bases; bases with no gene match: 8. The CDR3 sequence is CASSTRTGGGQPQHF. The CDR3 DNA follows: TGTGCCAGTAGCACGAGGACAGGGGGCGGGCAGCCCCAGCATTTT.

The genes are TRBV5-1 and TRBJ2-7; D may match TRBD1 or TRBD2 (6 bases each). Germline loops: CDR1 SGHRS, CDR2 YFSETQ. The CDR3 consists of 16 residues. Trimming removed 5 bases from V and 0 bases from J, with 18 bases in between. CDR3 DNA sequence: TGCGCCAGCAGTCAGAGTAGGGGGGTCACCTCCTACGAGCAGTACTTC. Encoded protein: CASSQSRGVTSYEQYF.

The CDR3 coding sequence is TGTGCCAGCAGCTTAGGGTCGGGGGTTAATGAAAAACTGTTTTTT. It codes for CASSLGSGVNEKLFF. This chain uses TRBV7-2 with TRBJ1-4; tentatively, D is TRBD1 (5 bases). With 1 base removed from V and 4 bases from J, the gap between germline ends came to 10 bases. Germline lookup yields CDR1 SGHTA and CDR2 FQGNSA. This CDR3 spans 15 amino acids.

This chain links TRBV7-9 with TRBJ1-4, with no clear D. CDR1 and CDR2 from the germline V gene are SEHNR and FQNEAQ (reference sequence). The V and J ends lost 3 bases and 0 bases respectively, with 5 bases between them. The CDR3 totals 14 residues. The DNA for the CDR3 is TGTGCCAGCAGCTTGACCGCAACTAATGAAAAACTGTTTTTT. It specifies CASSLTATNEKLFF.

This chain uses TRBV4-1 with TRBJ1-2; the D gene is possibly TRBD1 (6 bases). This CDR3 spans 16 amino acids. The germline CDR1 and CDR2 sequences are MGHRA and YSYEKL. V lost 3 bases, J lost 6 bases, and 20 bases lay in between. The CDR3 reads CASSHLLGGRGNGYTF. As DNA, the CDR3 is TGCGCCAGCAGCCATCTCCTGGGGGGGCGCGGAAATGGCTACACCTTC.

The chain uses TRBV18 and TRBJ1-2; D perhaps matches TRBD1 (6 bases). The CDR3 is made up of 15 amino acids. CDR1 and CDR2 (germline): KGHSH, LQKENI. Trimming took 2 bases from V and 0 from J, leaving 10 bases between them. CDR3 sequence reads: CASSPGQNPNYGYTF. The CDR3 nucleotides read TGTGCCAGCTCACCAGGACAGAACCCTAACTATGGCTACACCTTC.

The chain uses TRBV27 and TRBJ2-7; 7 nucleotides agree with TRBD2. The CDR3 length is 14 residues. J was trimmed by 4 bases and V by 6 bases; bases with no gene match: 9. Germline CDR1 is MNHEY and CDR2 is SMNVEV (reference sequence). This chain's CDR3 is CASRPGTNVYEQYF. The CDR3 DNA reads as TGTGCCAGCAGGCCCGGGACTAACGTATACGAGCAGTACTTC.

In DNA, the CDR3 is TGTGCCTCAGGATACAATGAGCAGTTCTTC. Its translation: CASGYNEQFF. The V gene is TRBV27, the J gene TRBJ2-1; unclear D gene. CDR3 length: 10 amino acids. The V gene lost 11 bases and the J gene lost 4 bases, with 6 bases spanning the gap. Germline CDR1 MNHEY, CDR2 SMNVEV (reference sequence).

The chain recombines TRBV9 with TRBJ2-3, with a tentative D call TRBD2 (7 bases). This CDR3 region has 15 residues. Germline lookup yields CDR1 SGDLS and CDR2 YYNGEE. V was cut by 0 bases and J by 2 bases, with 10 bases left in between. In DNA, the CDR3 is TGTGCCAGCAGCGTAGGAGGGGGGGACACAGATACGCAGTATTTT. Its translation: CASSVGGGDTDTQYF.

This rearrangement joins TRBV4-2 to TRBJ2-7; D unresolved. Germline V gives CDR1 LGHNA, CDR2 YNFKEQ. This CDR3 comprises 15 residues. Deletions cut 0 bases from V and 2 bases from J, with 11 bases between. CDR3 loop: CASSQDFGRTYEQYF. The CDR3 nucleotides are TGTGCCAGCAGCCAAGATTTCGGCAGAACCTACGAGCAGTACTTC.

V gene TRBV28 combines with J gene TRBJ2-3, with 8 bases lining up with TRBD2. The germline V gene encodes CDR1 MDHEN and CDR2 SYDVKM. Trimming at V came to 11 bases and at J to 2 bases, leaving 12 bases not matched to a gene. The CDR3 is 15 amino acids. The CDR3: CAGSPGLDDTDTQYF. The CDR3 DNA is TGTGCCGGATCCCCGGGACTAGACGACACAGATACGCAGTATTTT. The full variable domain, in which reference TRBV28 and TRBJ2-3 provide the parts outside the CDR3, is DVKVTQSSRYLVKRTGEKVFLECVQDMDHENMFWYRQDPGLGLRLIYFSYDVKMKEKGDIPEGYSVSREKKERFSLILESASTNQTSMYLCAGSPGLDDTDTQYFGPGTRLTVL.

The chain has TRBV9 and TRBJ2-1, with D maybe TRBD2 (6 bases). V lost 4 bases to trimming and J lost 0 bases, with 14 bases between them. Germline assignment: CDR1 SGDLS and CDR2 YYNGEE. The CDR3 runs to 16 residues. This CDR3 is CASSPRGLSSYNEQFF. The CDR3 DNA reads as TGTGCCAGCAGCCCCCGGGGGTTGAGCTCCTACAATGAGCAGTTCTTC.

The chain carries TRBV7-8 and TRBJ2-1, with 10 nucleotides matching TRBD1. CDR3 size: 18 residues. Losses at the gene ends were 1 base for V and 5 bases for J; bases not matched to a gene: 11. The germline V gene has CDR1 SGHVS and CDR2 FQNEAQ. The CDR3 region has the DNA TGTGCCAGCAGCTTAGTCCAATTGACAGGGGGCTGGAACAATGAGCAGTTCTTC. This gives the protein CASSLVQLTGGWNNEQFF.

Details on this clone: The sample holds other DNA sequences that translate to the same CDR3. The V and J genes are TRBV5-1 and TRBJ1-2; possible D gene TRBD1, 6 bases. This CDR3 comprises 15 residues. Germline CDR1 reads SGHRS; CDR2 reads YFSETQ. With 0 bases removed from V and 4 bases from J, the gap between germline ends came to 13 bases. The CDR3 coding sequence is TGCGCCAGCAGCTTGGCCTGGGGGCTGGGCTATGGCTACACCTTC. Amino acid sequence: CASSLAWGLGYGYTF.

CDR3 sequence: CASSQGQTTDTQYF. The CDR3 region has the DNA TGTGCCAGCAGCCAAGGTCAGACCACAGATACGCAGTATTTT. The V call is TRBV4-2, the J call TRBJ2-3; no definite D call. The CDR3 length is 14 residues. Trimming took off 1 base at V and 2 bases at J, with 7 bases between the two ends. Germline assignment: CDR1 LGHNA and CDR2 YNFKEQ.

The rearrangement uses TRBV5-1 and TRBJ2-1, with D possibly matching TRBD2 (6 bases). The CDR3 has 16 residues. Trimming took 0 bases from V and 5 from J, leaving 15 bases between them. The germline gives CDR1 SGHRS, CDR2 YFSETQ. In nucleotides, the CDR3 is TGCGCCAGCAGCTTGGTGTCCCCCGGGAGTAACAATGAGCAGTTCTTC. Protein sequence: CASSLVSPGSNNEQFF.

The rearrangement links TRBV11-2 to TRBJ2-7; D unresolved. V was clipped by 2 bases and J by 2 bases, with 10 bases between them. The V gene's germline CDR1 is SGHAT and CDR2 FQNNGV. This CDR3 region has 14 residues. The CDR3: CASSLLGATYEQYF. CDR3 nucleotide sequence: TGTGCCAGCAGCTTACTGGGCGCTACCTACGAGCAGTACTTC. Filled out from reference TRBV11-2 and TRBJ2-7, the complete variable domain reads EAGVAQSPRYKIIEKRQSVAFWCNPISGHATLYWYQQILGQGPKLLIQFQNNGVVDDSQLPKDRFSAERLKGVDSTLKIQPAKLEDSAVYLCASSLLGATYEQYFGPGTRLTVT.

This rearrangement joins TRBV5-6 to TRBJ1-5; D might be TRBD1 (6 bases). Trimming cost V 3 bases and J 6 bases, with 13 bases left between them. Germline V gives CDR1 SGHDT, CDR2 YYEEEE. CDR3 length: 14 amino acids. The CDR3 nucleotides are TGTGCCAGCAGCTCTACAGGGAGGATTCAGCCCCAGCATTTT. This gives the protein CASSSTGRIQPQHF. Variable domain in full (rest from reference TRBV5-6 and TRBJ1-5): DAGVTQSPTHLIKTRGQQVTLRCSPKSGHDTVSWYQQALGQGPQFIFQYYEEEERQRGNFPDRFSGHQFPNYSSELNVNALLLGDSALYLCASSSTGRIQPQHFGDGTRLSIL.

This rearrangement joins TRBV11-2 to TRBJ2-5; 9 bases align to TRBD2. The length of the CDR3 is 15 residues. The germline V gene encodes CDR1 SGHAT and CDR2 FQNNGV. With V trimmed by 5 bases and J by 2 bases, 6 bases remained unmatched. CDR3 sequence (DNA): TGTGCCAGCAGCAAGGGAACTAGCGGGCAAGAGACCCAGTACTTC. Translated, it gives CASSKGTSGQETQYF. Drawing the rest from reference TRBV11-2 and TRBJ2-5, the complete variable domain is EAGVAQSPRYKIIEKRQSVAFWCNPISGHATLYWYQQILGQGPKLLIQFQNNGVVDDSQLPKDRFSAERLKGVDSTLKIQPAKLEDSAVYLCASSKGTSGQETQYFGPGTRLLVL.

This sequence joins TRBV7-6 and TRBJ2-1; 11 nucleotides match TRBD1. Per the germline V gene, CDR1 is SGHVS and CDR2 is FNYEAQ. Trimming at V came to 4 bases and at J to 7 bases, leaving 6 bases not matched to a gene. The CDR3 loop spans 15 amino acids. CDR3 sequence: CASSSGTGGGNEQFF. CDR3 DNA: TGTGCCAGCAGCTCCGGGACAGGGGGTGGTAATGAGCAGTTCTTC.

This rearrangement joins TRBV7-3 to TRBJ2-1, with D possibly called TRBD1 or TRBD2 (7 bases each). V was pared by 5 bases and J by 6 bases, with 17 bases between. The CDR3 consists of 15 residues. The germline gives CDR1 SGHTA, CDR2 FQGTGA. CDR3 sequence reads: CASSTSAGDSNEQFF. CDR3 in DNA: TGTGCCAGCAGCACTAGCGCCGGGGACAGCAATGAGCAGTTCTTC.